These 30 T cell receptor beta chains came from one sample sequenced in a study of early T cells in non-severe SARS-CoV-2 infection. MiXCR was run by TCRdb on the 5' RACE reads, yielding one entry per CDR3 protein. The table includes under 60,000 distinct CDR3 sequences, approximately 9.7% detected once. The specimen was whole blood. Source of these receptors: an adult who was a healthcare worker with PCR-confirmed SARS-CoV-2 infection or an uninfected control (not recorded which).

This clonotype was observed at least ten times. For the CDR3, the DNA is TGTGCCAGCAGCCAAGTCGGTCTACAAGAGACCCAGTACTTC. Residues: CASSQVGLQETQYF. V usage is TRBV14 and J usage is TRBJ2-5; unclear D gene. V lost 1 base and J lost 2, with 8 bases in between. This CDR3 is built from 14 residues. Germline lookup yields CDR1 SGHDN and CDR2 FVKESK.

This clonotype was observed a few times. The chain uses TRBV3-1 and TRBJ1-6; unclear D gene. The CDR3 sequence is 15 residues long. With 3 bases removed from V and 7 bases from J, the gap between germline ends came to 13 bases. CDR1 LGHDT and CDR2 YNNKEL come from the germline V gene (reference sequence). In DNA form, the CDR3 reads TGTGCCAGCAGCCACGGAGAGAGTATAAATTCACCCCTCCACTTT. Its translation: CASSHGESINSPLHF.

This rearrangement joins TRBV5-1 to TRBJ2-1, with 9 positions matching TRBD2. The CDR3 is 14 amino acids. The germline V gene encodes CDR1 SGHRS and CDR2 YFSETQ. J gave up 6 bases and V 6 bases, and 7 bases lay outside the gene matches. In DNA, the CDR3 is TGCGCCAGCACACCTAGCGGGGCAGCCAATGAGCAGTTCTTC. This sequence encodes CASTPSGAANEQFF.

This clonotype was observed many times. The chain joins TRBV2 to TRBJ1-3, with a weak D call TRBD1 (5 bases). Germline CDR1 is SNHLY and CDR2 is FYNNEI. V was cut by 7 bases and J by 3 bases, with 10 bases left in between. The CDR3 runs to 13 residues. CDR3 region: CASTGQVGNTIYF. DNA of the CDR3: TGTGCCAGCACCGGACAAGTTGGAAACACCATATATTTT.

This clonotype was observed many times. This chain links TRBV5-1 with TRBJ1-1; TRBD1 aligns across 7 bases. Per the germline V gene, CDR1 is SGHRS and CDR2 is YFSETQ. V trimming: 0 bases; J trimming: 4 bases; junction bases outside the gene matches: 3. This CDR3 is built from 14 residues. The CDR3 DNA sequence: TGCGCCAGCAGCTTGGGACAGGGAGGCACTGAAGCTTTCTTT. Translation gives CASSLGQGGTEAFF.

The V and J genes are TRBV20-1 and TRBJ2-5; possible D gene TRBD2, 6 bases. The CDR3 spans 15 residues. CDR1 and CDR2 from the germline V gene are DFQATT and SNEGSKA (reference sequence). V was shortened by 0 bases and J by 3 bases, with 14 bases between the two germline ends. This chain's CDR3 is CSARDLVGGEETQYF. CDR3 coding DNA: TGCAGTGCTAGAGATCTTGTCGGAGGGGAAGAGACCCAGTACTTC.

This clonotype was recorded a few times. The chain recombines TRBV6-1 with TRBJ1-1, with TRBD1 as a possible D gene (5 bases). V gave up 8 bases and J gave up 0 bases, with 16 bases separating them. CDR1 is MNHNS, CDR2 SASEGT, per germline. The CDR3 runs to 15 residues. The CDR3 is CASARDPSMNTEAFF. CDR3 sequence (DNA): TGTGCCAGCGCTCGGGACCCCTCCATGAACACTGAAGCTTTCTTT.

This clonotype was seen ten or more times. The J gene is TRBJ2-1, the V gene TRBV7-6; no definite D call. The germline V gene encodes CDR1 SGHVS and CDR2 FNYEAQ. Trimming stripped 3 bases from V and 6 bases from J, with 3 bases between. CDR3 size: 11 residues. The CDR3 reads CASSLSNEQFF. CDR3 coding DNA: TGTGCCAGCAGCTTGAGCAATGAGCAGTTCTTC.

This clonotype occurred many times. The V gene is TRBV29-1, the J gene TRBJ2-1; D tentatively reads TRBD1 or TRBD2 (6 bases each). CDR3 length: 14 residues. Trimming took off 6 bases at V and 10 bases at J, with 22 bases between the two ends. The germline V gene encodes CDR1 SQVTM and CDR2 ANQGSEA. CDR3 sequence: CSVGGTSEGYEQFF. CDR3 nucleotide sequence: TGCAGCGTGGGTGGGACATCGGAGGGGTACGAGCAGTTCTTC.

This clonotype came up a few times. V and J are TRBV27 and TRBJ2-1, with D perhaps matching TRBD1 (6 bases). Germline loops: CDR1 MNHEY, CDR2 SMNVEV (reference sequence). With 6 bases removed from V and 2 bases from J, the gap between germline ends came to 14 bases. This CDR3 spans 15 amino acids. The CDR3 spells CASSRRQAPYNEQFF. The DNA of the CDR3 is TGTGCCAGCAGCCGGAGACAGGCACCCTACAATGAGCAGTTCTTC.

This clonotype was counted many times. The V and J genes are TRBV30 and TRBJ1-2; no definite D call. V lost 1 base to trimming and J lost 8 bases, with 14 bases between them. Germline-derived CDR1 and CDR2 are GTSNPN and SVGIG (reference sequence). The length of the CDR3 is 13 residues. This chain's CDR3 is CAWSELRVSGYTF. The CDR3 DNA is TGTGCCTGGAGTGAACTTAGGGTCAGCGGCTACACCTTC.

The chain couples TRBV12-3 or TRBV12-4 to TRBJ1-4, with D perhaps matching TRBD1 (5 bases). CDR3 length: 12 amino acids. The germline V and J ends were trimmed by 5 bases and 14 bases, with 15 bases remaining between them. For the CDR3, the DNA is TGTGCCAGCAGTGCCGGGGCCTTTAATCTGTTTTTT. Translation: CASSAGAFNLFF.

This clonotype was recorded many times. The CDR3 is CASRPGVGRTEAFF. CDR3 in DNA: TGTGCCAGCAGGCCAGGGGTCGGGAGGACTGAAGCTTTCTTT. This sequence joins TRBV27 and TRBJ1-1; weak D call: TRBD1 (6 bases). Between the trimmed V and J ends, which lost 6 bases and 5 bases, there was a span of 16 bases. In germline, CDR1 is MNHEY, CDR2 SMNVEV (reference sequence). The CDR3 runs 14 residues.

This clonotype was found a few times. V is TRBV7-9 and J is TRBJ2-5; D is ambiguous. Germline-derived CDR1 and CDR2 are SEHNR and FQNEAQ (reference sequence). The CDR3 contains 14 residues. The V end lost 3 bases, the J end lost 2 bases, and 10 bases lay between the germline ends. CDR3 residues: CASSLDGVQETQYF. Written as DNA, the CDR3 is TGTGCCAGCAGCTTGGATGGCGTACAAGAGACCCAGTACTTC.

This clonotype appeared a few times. The gene calls are TRBV20-1 and TRBJ2-7; D is unresolved. CDR3 size: 13 residues. Trimming took 3 bases from V and 3 from J, leaving 12 bases between them. Germline V lookup: CDR1 DFQATT, CDR2 SNEGSKA (reference sequence). CDR3 sequence: CSASGLEFYEQYF. The CDR3 region has the DNA TGCAGTGCTAGTGGGCTGGAATTCTACGAGCAGTACTTC.

The chain uses TRBV7-9 and TRBJ2-3; 10 bases are shared with TRBD1. V lost 4 bases and J lost 4; bases outside the gene matches: 11. CDR3 size: 17 residues. Germline CDR1 and CDR2: SEHNR and FQNEAQ (reference sequence). Here the CDR3 DNA reads TGTGCCAGCAGCTCCTCCGGGACAGGGGTTGTACCAGATACGCAGTATTTT. It is translated as CASSSSGTGVVPDTQYF.

The chain carries TRBV12-3 or TRBV12-4 and TRBJ2-3, with 7 bases that match TRBD1. CDR3 length: 14 residues. With 5 bases clipped from V and 1 base from J, the junction kept 3 bases outside the gene matches. CDR3 DNA sequence: TGTGCCAGCAGTGAAGGACAGGGCACAGATACGCAGTATTTT. Translating it yields CASSEGQGTDTQYF.

This clonotype showed up just a few times. The chain has TRBV6-1 and TRBJ1-5, with D maybe TRBD1 (6 bases). The CDR3 extends over 13 amino acids. Germline V gives CDR1 MNHNS, CDR2 SASEGT. Trimming removed 4 bases from V and 7 bases from J, with 11 bases in between. The CDR3 coding sequence is TGTGCCAGCAGTGCAGCAGGGGAACAGCCCCAGCATTTT. This gives the protein CASSAAGEQPQHF.

This clonotype turned up a few times. The chain recombines TRBV10-2 with TRBJ1-1; 8 nucleotides match TRBD1. CDR3 size: 12 residues. The junction had 4 bases not matched to a gene; V was cut back by 3 bases and J by 10 bases. Per the germline V gene, CDR1 is WSHSY and CDR2 is SAAADI. CDR3 nucleotide sequence: TGCGCCAGCAGTGATGCAGGGGGCTCAGCTTTCTTT. Its translation is CASSDAGGSAFF.

This clonotype was seen repeatedly, ten times or more. V and J are TRBV12-3 or TRBV12-4 and TRBJ1-2, with 8 bases identical to TRBD1. This CDR3 comprises 14 residues. The junction had 9 bases not matched to a gene; V was cut back by 5 bases and J by 7 bases. CDR3 loop: CASSLDRGKSGYTF. The CDR3 coding sequence is TGTGCCAGCAGTCTCGACAGGGGAAAAAGTGGCTACACCTTC.

This clonotype was detected a few times. The gene calls are TRBV7-2 and TRBJ1-2; 9 nucleotides match TRBD1. Germline V lookup: CDR1 SGHTA, CDR2 FQGNSA. This CDR3 has 13 amino acids. V shed 5 bases and J 9 bases; nucleotides not matched to a gene: 7. CDR3 sequence (DNA): TGTGCCAGCAGCCAAGACAGGGGGACGAGCTACACCTTC. Translated, it gives CASSQDRGTSYTF. Variable domain in full (rest from reference TRBV7-2 and TRBJ1-2): GAGVSQSPSNKVTEKGKDVELRCDPISGHTALYWYRQSLGQGLEFLIYFQGNSAPDKSGLPSDRFSAERTGGSVSTLTIQRTQQEDSAVYLCASSQDRGTSYTFGSGTRLTVV.

The gene calls are TRBV20-1 and TRBJ1-5; 9 bases line up with TRBD1. There are 15 residues in the CDR3. Losses at the gene ends were 6 bases for V and 2 bases for J; bases not matched to a gene: 8. CDR1 DFQATT and CDR2 SNEGSKA come from the germline V gene (reference sequence). CDR3 sequence reads: CSAAQGAQGNQPQHF. The CDR3 region has the DNA TGCAGTGCCGCACAGGGGGCGCAGGGCAATCAGCCCCAGCATTTT.

This clonotype showed up many times. The chain has TRBV27 and TRBJ1-6; 7 bases agree with TRBD1. V was pared by 0 bases and J by 6 bases, with 2 bases of the junction left unmatched. Germline-derived CDR1 and CDR2 are MNHEY and SMNVEV (reference sequence). The CDR3 covers 15 residues. The DNA of the CDR3 is TGTGCCAGCAGTTTATCTAGGGACAGTAATTCACCCCTCCACTTT. It specifies CASSLSRDSNSPLHF.

The V and J genes are TRBV6-1 and TRBJ1-5; D is ambiguous. The germline V gene encodes CDR1 MNHNS and CDR2 SASEGT. CDR3 length: 13 residues. Trimming left V 3 bases short and J 6 bases short, with 9 bases between. The CDR3 coding sequence is TGTGCCAGCAGTGAGGCGGAGGGTCAGCCCCAGCATTTT. Its protein is CASSEAEGQPQHF.

There are a few counts of this clonotype. The J gene is TRBJ2-2, the V gene TRBV5-1; D gene ambiguous. The germline V gene has CDR1 SGHRS and CDR2 YFSETQ. This CDR3 is built from 14 residues. Trimming cost V 2 bases and J 6 bases, with 11 bases left between them. In nucleotides, the CDR3 is TGCGCCAGCAGCTTTGGGCCCGAGGCCGGGGAGCTGTTTTTT. It specifies CASSFGPEAGELFF.

This clonotype was found many times. This chain uses TRBV18 with TRBJ2-2; a possible D gene is TRBD2 (7 bases). Trimming took 5 bases from V and 3 from J, leaving 13 bases between them. This CDR3 contains 15 residues. Germline CDR1 and CDR2: KGHSH and LQKENI. Here the CDR3 DNA reads TGTGCCAGCTCATTCGGCGGGGGCGACACCGGGGAGCTGTTTTTT. Amino acids: CASSFGGGDTGELFF.

The chain carries TRBV7-3 and TRBJ2-3; tentative D call: TRBD2 (5 bases). Trimming shortened V by 2 bases and J by 0 bases, and 9 bases separated the two germline ends. CDR1 and CDR2 from the germline V gene are SGHTA and FQGTGA. The CDR3 totals 15 residues. CDR3 in amino acids: CASSLGLSSTDTQYF. CDR3 in DNA: TGTGCCAGCAGCTTAGGACTGTCTAGCACAGATACGCAGTATTTT.

The chain couples TRBV7-3 to TRBJ2-1, with no clear D. Germline V gives CDR1 SGHTA, CDR2 FQGTGA. Trimming took 1 base from V and 10 from J, leaving 17 bases between them. CDR3 length: 15 residues. CDR3 DNA sequence: TGTGCCAGCAGCTTAAGGTCGGGCACTCCTCGGGAGCAGTTCTTC. It specifies CASSLRSGTPREQFF.

The chain couples TRBV5-1 to TRBJ1-3; TRBD1 matches 8 bases. This CDR3 is 16 amino acids long. Germline assignment: CDR1 SGHRS and CDR2 YFSETQ. Trimming at V came to 3 bases and at J to 0 bases, leaving 5 bases not matched to a gene. The CDR3 bases are TGCGCCAGCAGCTGGGGGGACAGGAGCTCTGGAAACACCATATATTTT. It codes for CASSWGDRSSGNTIYF.

The chain is built from TRBV12-3 or TRBV12-4 and TRBJ1-5, with unresolved D. V lost 7 bases, J lost 0 bases, and 10 bases lay in between. The CDR3 is made up of 14 amino acids. DNA of the CDR3: TGTGCCAGCACCTTCAGGTATAGCAATCAGCCCCAGCATTTT. Translation: CASTFRYSNQPQHF.